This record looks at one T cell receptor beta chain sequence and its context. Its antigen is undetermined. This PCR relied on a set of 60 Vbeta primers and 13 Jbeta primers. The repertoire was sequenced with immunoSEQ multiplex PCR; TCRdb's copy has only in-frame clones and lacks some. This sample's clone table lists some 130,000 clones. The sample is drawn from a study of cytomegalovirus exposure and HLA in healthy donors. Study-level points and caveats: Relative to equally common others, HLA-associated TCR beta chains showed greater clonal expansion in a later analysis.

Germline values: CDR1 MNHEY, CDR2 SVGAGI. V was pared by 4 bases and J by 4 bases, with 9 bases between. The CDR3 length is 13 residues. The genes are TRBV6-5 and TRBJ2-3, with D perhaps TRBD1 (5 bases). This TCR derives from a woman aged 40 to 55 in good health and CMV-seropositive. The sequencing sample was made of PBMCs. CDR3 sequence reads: CASSWGRADTQYF. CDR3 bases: TGTGCCAGCAGTTGGGGCCGGGCAGATACGCAGTATTTT.